Below, 26 T cell receptor beta chains from the same sample are listed, as sequenced in a study of spatial heterogeneity in lung cancer. Whole-study results and caveats: Mutation tallies in tumors tracked expanded intratumoral alpha and beta TCR counts.

Time point: sample taken at primary tumor resection. The antigens these receptors bind are not known. Via MiXCR, TCRdb re-called the 5' RACE reads, giving one row per CDR3 protein. The sample has fewer than 6,000 distinct CDR3 sequences; around a third are singletons. The source material was lung tumor tissue, sampled at surgery. The receptors come from a male donor with early-stage non-small cell lung cancer.

By proportion, this clonotype is medium-sized. One junction end does not reproduce the germline sequence, and a read error may be involved. The gene calls are TRBV6-2 or TRBV6-3 and TRBJ2-1; tentative D call: TRBD1 (5 bases). Germline V gives CDR1 MNHEY, CDR2 SVGEGT. The CDR3 contains 11 residues. CDR3 sequence (DNA): TGTGCCAGCAGTTACGGGGCAGGGAAAGCTTTC. It encodes CASSYGAGKAF.

The V and J genes are TRBV5-1 and TRBJ1-6; D is perhaps TRBD1 (5 bases). CDR3 length equals 17 residues. CDR1 SGHRS and CDR2 YFSETQ come from the germline V gene. V was trimmed by 4 bases and J by 0 bases, leaving 14 bases between them. The CDR3 reads CASSRQTASSYNSPLHF. The CDR3 coding sequence is TGCGCCAGCAGCAGACAGACTGCTAGCTCCTATAATTCACCCCTCCACTTT.

This chain connects TRBV29-1 to TRBJ1-1, with D maybe TRBD1 (5 bases). V was shortened by 7 bases and J by 1 base, with 13 bases between the two germline ends. The CDR3 covers 13 residues. Germline loops: CDR1 SQVTM, CDR2 ANQGSEA. CDR3 protein: CSAYSGQNTEAFF. The CDR3 DNA follows: TGCAGCGCCTACTCCGGACAGAACACTGAAGCTTTCTTT.

In this sample, this clonotype is medium-sized. This chain joins TRBV18 and TRBJ1-1, with unresolved D. Trimming removed 3 bases at V and 0 bases at J, with 8 bases between. CDR3 length: 14 residues. Germline CDR1 is KGHSH and CDR2 is LQKENI. The CDR3 is CASSPTSLNTEAFF. CDR3 sequence (DNA): TGTGCCAGCTCACCCACAAGTTTGAACACTGAAGCTTTCTTT.

This clonotype is medium-sized. The chain couples TRBV7-9 to TRBJ1-1; no reliable D call. Germline V gives CDR1 SEHNR, CDR2 FQNEAQ (reference sequence). This CDR3 is built from 12 residues. V dropped 0 bases and J dropped 4 bases, with 3 bases sitting between them. CDR3 sequence reads: CASSLAGTEAFF. The DNA for the CDR3 is TGTGCCAGCAGCTTAGCAGGCACTGAAGCTTTCTTT.

By share of the sample, this clonotype is medium-sized (0.01 to 0.1%). The chain joins TRBV7-8 to TRBJ2-1; 10 bases fit TRBD2. The germline V gene has CDR1 SGHVS and CDR2 FQNEAQ. CDR3 size: 16 residues. J gave up 4 bases and V 5 bases, and 8 bases lay outside the gene matches. In nucleotides, the CDR3 is TGTGCCAGCAGCCAATTAGCGGGAGGCGGTTACAATGAGCAGTTCTTC. Encoded protein: CASSQLAGGGYNEQFF.

By share, this clonotype ranks as medium-sized. J is TRBJ2-3 and V is TRBV5-1; 11 bases agree with TRBD2. CDR3 length: 17 residues. V was clipped by 2 bases and J by 0 bases; unmatched bases: 5. Germline values: CDR1 SGHRS, CDR2 YFSETQ. In DNA form, the CDR3 reads TGCGCCAGCAGCTTACTCCGACTAGCGGGGAGCACAGATACGCAGTATTTT. Its translation is CASSLLRLAGSTDTQYF.

The CDR3: CASSLRAGKETQYF. The CDR3 nucleotides read TGTGCCAGCAGCTTAAGAGCAGGGAAAGAGACCCAGTACTTC. This chain uses TRBV2 with TRBJ2-5, with D possibly being TRBD1 (5 bases). Deletions cut 6 bases from V and 3 bases from J, with 14 bases between. CDR3 size: 14 residues. The germline V gene encodes CDR1 SNHLY and CDR2 FYNNEI.

The chain couples TRBV6-2 or TRBV6-3 to TRBJ2-7; TRBD2 aligns across 7 bases. The CDR3 has 15 residues. CDR1 and CDR2 (germline): MNHEY, SVGEGT. Losses at the gene ends were 0 bases for V and 5 bases for J; bases not matched to a gene: 7. The DNA for the CDR3 is TGTGCCAGCAGTTACTCAGGCGGGAGACGCGACGAGCAGTACTTC. Translation: CASSYSGGRRDEQYF.

The V call is TRBV5-1, the J call TRBJ1-1; D remains unclear. Germline V lookup: CDR1 SGHRS, CDR2 YFSETQ. V gave up 0 bases and J gave up 0 bases, with 6 bases separating them. The CDR3 spans 14 residues. The DNA for the CDR3 is TGCGCCAGCAGCTTGGCCTCCCTGAACACTGAAGCTTTCTTT. This gives the protein CASSLASLNTEAFF.

This clonotype is medium-sized in the sample. V is TRBV20-1 and J is TRBJ1-5; D unclear. Trimming removed 2 bases at V and 7 bases at J, with 9 bases between. The CDR3 extends over 12 amino acids. Germline CDR1 is DFQATT and CDR2 is SNEGSKA (reference sequence). For the CDR3, the DNA is TGCAGTGCTAGATTCGGGGAGCAGCCCCAGCATTTT. It encodes CSARFGEQPQHF.

Relative to its sample, this clonotype is medium-sized (0.01 to 0.1%). This chain connects TRBV5-1 to TRBJ1-4; 9 bases fit TRBD1. CDR1 and CDR2 from the germline V gene are SGHRS and YFSETQ. The junction had 19 bases not matched to a gene; V was cut back by 7 bases and J by 0 bases. The CDR3 contains 20 residues. The CDR3 DNA is TGCGCCAGCGCCATAGGTTATGGACAGGGGACCTCTGCAACTAATGAAAAACTGTTTTTT. It encodes CASAIGYGQGTSATNEKLFF.

In its sample, this clonotype is medium-sized (0.01 to 0.1%). V is TRBV11-2 and J is TRBJ2-7; 9 nucleotides line up with TRBD2. CDR1 is SGHAT, CDR2 FQNNGV, per germline. The CDR3 extends over 14 amino acids. J gave up 1 base and V 4 bases, and 2 bases lay outside the gene matches. CDR3 nucleotides: TGTGCCAGCAGCTCCCTAGCGGGGTCCTACGAGCAGTACTTC. Translating gives CASSSLAGSYEQYF.

This clonotype was observed a few times. The chain is built from TRBV12-3 or TRBV12-4 and TRBJ1-1, with TRBD1 as a possible D gene (6 bases). The CDR3 covers 17 residues. Trimming pared 5 bases from V and 2 bases from J, leaving 21 bases between. CDR3 sequence: CASSLPRGAGDNTEAFF. DNA of the CDR3: TGTGCCAGCAGTCTCCCCCGTGGGGCAGGGGATAACACTGAAGCTTTCTTT.

Within the sample, this clonotype is medium-sized. V is TRBV20-1 and J is TRBJ2-3; D unclear. V lost 0 bases to trimming and J lost 0 bases, with 13 bases between them. Looked up from germline, CDR1 is DFQATT and CDR2 is SNEGSKA (reference sequence). The CDR3 covers 16 residues. CDR3: CSAREGRAVSTDTQYF. CDR3 in DNA: TGCAGTGCTAGAGAGGGTAGGGCAGTTAGCACAGATACGCAGTATTTT.

This chain connects TRBV20-1 to TRBJ2-3, with D tentatively TRBD1 (6 bases). This CDR3 comprises 14 residues. The ends were cut back, 3 bases at V and 1 base at J, with 11 bases in the middle. Germline V CDR1 and CDR2: DFQATT, SNEGSKA (reference sequence). The CDR3 DNA sequence: TGCAGTGCTAGTAGGGGGTATGGCACAGATACGCAGTATTTT. Translation gives CSASRGYGTDTQYF.

The V and J genes are TRBV28 and TRBJ1-1; no reliable D call. Trimming shortened V by 6 bases and J by 1 base, and 9 bases separated the two germline ends. The CDR3 has 13 residues. Germline CDR1 reads MDHEN; CDR2 reads SYDVKM. In nucleotides, the CDR3 is TGTGCCAGCAGCCTCATCAAGAACACTGAAGCTTTCTTT. Translating gives CASSLIKNTEAFF.

The rearrangement links TRBV27 to TRBJ2-1; 10 nucleotides match TRBD1. Germline V lookup: CDR1 MNHEY, CDR2 SMNVEV (reference sequence). The CDR3 is 17 residues long. Trimming at V came to 5 bases and at J to 8 bases, leaving 15 bases not matched to a gene. The CDR3 nucleotides are TGTGCCAGCAGTCAAGGAACCGGGACAGGGGTTATTGATGAGCAGTTCTTC. Encoded protein: CASSQGTGTGVIDEQFF.

V is TRBV19 and J is TRBJ2-1; 8 nucleotides match TRBD2. Germline assignment: CDR1 LNHDA and CDR2 SQIVND (reference sequence). CDR3 length equals 16 residues. V was clipped by 3 bases and J by 1 base; unmatched bases: 5. CDR3 DNA: TGTGCCAGTAGTATTAGCGGGGAGAATTCCTACAATGAGCAGTTCTTC. Its protein is CASSISGENSYNEQFF.

This clonotype qualifies as medium-sized. The CDR3 sequence is CASVGQGMTGELFF. DNA of the CDR3: TGTGCCAGCGTCGGACAGGGAATGACCGGGGAGCTGTTTTTT. The chain uses TRBV6-1 and TRBJ2-2, with 8 bases identical to TRBD1. The V and J ends lost 8 bases and 5 bases, in that order; junction bases with no gene match: 7. The germline gives CDR1 MNHNS, CDR2 SASEGT. CDR3 length: 14 residues.

By sample share, this clonotype is medium-sized. This chain connects TRBV3-1 to TRBJ2-2; D might be TRBD2 (5 bases). Germline CDR1 LGHDT, CDR2 YNNKEL (reference sequence). Trimming pared 3 bases from V and 4 bases from J, leaving 9 bases between. The CDR3 is 14 amino acids. In DNA form, the CDR3 reads TGTGCCAGCAGCCATTTAGGGAGCACCGGGGAGCTGTTTTTT. Translating gives CASSHLGSTGELFF.

The rearrangement uses TRBV5-4 and TRBJ1-3; 7 bases are a match to TRBD1. The CDR3 covers 13 residues. J was trimmed by 4 bases and V by 6 bases; bases with no gene match: 4. Germline V lookup: CDR1 SGHNT, CDR2 YYREEE (reference sequence). The DNA for the CDR3 is TGTGCCAGCACCCGGACAGGCGGAAACACCATATATTTT. This gives the protein CASTRTGGNTIYF.

This clonotype is medium-sized within its sample. This chain connects TRBV10-3 to TRBJ2-1, with 11 bases matching TRBD2. The CDR3 consists of 16 residues. Germline CDR1 ENHRY, CDR2 SYGVKD. The trim removed 1 base at V and 8 bases at J, leaving 7 bases unmatched. CDR3: CAISEFLAGGGDEQFF. CDR3 bases: TGTGCCATCAGTGAGTTCCTAGCGGGAGGTGGAGATGAGCAGTTCTTC.

By proportion, this clonotype is medium-sized. The chain employs TRBV6-5 and TRBJ1-6; D not resolved. Between the trimmed V and J ends, which lost 5 bases and 3 bases, there was a span of 14 bases. The CDR3 length is 16 residues. Germline assignment: CDR1 MNHEY and CDR2 SVGAGI. CDR3 nucleotides: TGTGCCAGCAGTACCCGGAGCAGGTTCTATAATTCACCCCTCCACTTT. It translates to CASSTRSRFYNSPLHF.

This clonotype showed up many times. J is TRBJ2-3 and V is TRBV11-3; D gene ambiguous. Trimming stripped 0 bases from V and 0 bases from J, with 13 bases between. This CDR3 comprises 17 residues. CDR1 is SGHNT, CDR2 YENEEA, per germline. The CDR3 DNA reads TGTGCCAGCAGCTTAGATTCGTCAACTCCTAGCACAGATACGCAGTATTTT. Protein product: CASSLDSSTPSTDTQYF.

This clonotype is judged medium-sized. The chain carries TRBV9 and TRBJ2-1; D is perhaps TRBD2 (7 bases). CDR3 length equals 15 residues. Deletions cut 4 bases from V and 2 bases from J, with 13 bases between. Germline-derived CDR1 and CDR2 are SGDLS and YYNGEE. DNA for the CDR3: TGTGCCAGCAGCCCGGAGGGGGGGCCCTACAATGAGCAGTTCTTC. This translates into CASSPEGGPYNEQFF.